This T cell receptor (beta chain) was profiled in a study of blood T cell repertoires in COVID-19. Study in general: There were acute and convalescent COVID-19 samples, and they came from the United States, Italy and Spain. PBMCs, B-cell-depleted T cells, or T cells were the source of the cDNA or gDNA that made up the material.

There are 18 residues in the CDR3. The ends lost 3 bases at V and 5 bases at J; junction bases unmatched: 16. Germline V gives CDR1 KGHSH, CDR2 LQKENI. This clone was seen only once. Original handling: It was from reference gene primer amplification that nucleated cell counts were estimated. TCRdb keeps only in-frame clones here, not all; method: immunoSEQ multiplex PCR. V, J and clone size are those of that table, while D and trimming were read from the DNA. The profile shows around 100,000 clones, around four fifths of them singletons. The TCR was taken from a human donor in a cohort sampled during active COVID-19. Sequenced material: peripheral blood. J is TRBJ1-2 and V is TRBV18, with 9 positions matching TRBD1. This CDR3 reads CASSPLSPGTGTRYGYTF. As DNA, the CDR3 is TGTGCCAGCTCACCCCTTAGTCCCGGGACAGGGACCCGATATGGCTACACCTTC.